A single sample is the source of the 6 T cell receptor beta chains below, sequenced in a study of control samples from healthy donors and cancer patients. This table comes from immunoSEQ multiplex PCR, and its TCRdb copy is limited to in-frame clones, with some not included. The sample records under 110,000 clones, around 89% being singletons. The sequencing sample was made of blood. Receptor source: a man aged 30 to 45 in good health.

V gene TRBV24-1 combines with J gene TRBJ2-1, with 7 bases identical to TRBD2. The CDR3 extends over 15 amino acids. The V and J ends lost 0 bases and 3 bases, in that order; junction bases with no gene match: 1. Germline CDR1 is KGHDR and CDR2 is SFDVKD. The CDR3 protein is CATSDLRGDYNEQFF. CDR3 DNA: TGTGCCACCAGTGATTTGCGGGGGGACTACAATGAGCAGTTCTTC.

This chain links TRBV6-5 with TRBJ1-4; perhaps TRBD1 as D (5 bases). CDR1 is MNHEY, CDR2 SVGAGI, per germline. The CDR3 sequence is 13 residues long. Trimming took off 6 bases at V and 4 bases at J, with 9 bases between the two ends. Here the CDR3 reads CASSRDRNEKLFF. The CDR3 DNA is TGTGCCAGCAGCCGGGACCGTAATGAAAAACTGTTTTTT.

V is TRBV5-4 and J is TRBJ1-2, with a possible D match to TRBD1 (6 bases). Trimming removed 4 bases from V and 2 bases from J, with 15 bases in between. This CDR3 spans 15 amino acids. Germline V gives CDR1 SGHNT, CDR2 YYREEE (reference sequence). The CDR3 nucleotides are TGTGCCAGCAGCCGGGAGGGGGGAAGCAACTATGGCTACACCTTC. Amino acids: CASSREGGSNYGYTF. The variable domain in full, with the rest retrieved from reference TRBV5-4 and TRBJ1-2, is ETGVTQSPTHLIKTRGQQVTLRCSSQSGHNTVSWYQQALGQGPQFIFQYYREEENGRGNFPPRFSGLQFPNYSSELNVNALELDDSALYLCASSREGGSNYGYTFGSGTRLTVV.

The chain uses TRBV19 and TRBJ2-5; D possibly corresponds to TRBD1 (6 bases). Germline lookup yields CDR1 LNHDA and CDR2 SQIVND (reference sequence). The CDR3 sequence is 17 residues long. V dropped 3 bases and J dropped 5 bases, with 22 bases sitting between them. CDR3 nucleotides: TGTGCCAGTAGTATCAGATCGGCAGGGGCCGGTCCCGAGACCCAGTACTTC. Translation gives CASSIRSAGAGPETQYF.

The chain joins TRBV9 to TRBJ2-2; the D is unclear. There are 12 residues in the CDR3. Germline V CDR1 and CDR2: SGDLS, YYNGEE. Trimming cost V 0 bases and J 7 bases, with 4 bases left between them. The CDR3 region is CASSVAVGELFF. DNA of the CDR3: TGTGCCAGCAGCGTAGCGGTCGGGGAGCTGTTTTTT.

The chain recombines TRBV28 with TRBJ1-2; D remains unclear. The CDR3 consists of 13 residues. Germline V gene sequence: CDR1 MDHEN, CDR2 SYDVKM. V was clipped by 5 bases and J by 4 bases, with 11 bases between them. The CDR3 region has the DNA TGTGCCAGCAGTCCCCCCCCGGGCTATGGCTACACCTTC. Residues: CASSPPPGYGYTF.